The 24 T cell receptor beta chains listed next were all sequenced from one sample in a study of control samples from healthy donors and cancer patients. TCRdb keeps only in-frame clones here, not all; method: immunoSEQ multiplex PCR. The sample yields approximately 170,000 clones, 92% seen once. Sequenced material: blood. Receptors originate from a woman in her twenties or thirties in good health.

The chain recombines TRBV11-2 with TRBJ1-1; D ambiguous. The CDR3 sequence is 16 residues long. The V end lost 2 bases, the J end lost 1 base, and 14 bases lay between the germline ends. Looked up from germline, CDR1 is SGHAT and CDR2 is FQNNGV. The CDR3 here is CASSLMAARTNTEAFF. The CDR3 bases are TGTGCCAGCAGCTTAATGGCAGCGAGGACGAACACTGAAGCTTTCTTT.

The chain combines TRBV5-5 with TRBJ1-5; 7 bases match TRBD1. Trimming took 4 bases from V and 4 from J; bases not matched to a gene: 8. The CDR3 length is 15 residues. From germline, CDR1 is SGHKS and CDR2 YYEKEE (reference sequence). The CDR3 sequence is CASSPMGTENQPQHF. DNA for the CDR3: TGTGCCAGCAGCCCGATGGGGACAGAGAATCAGCCCCAGCATTTT.

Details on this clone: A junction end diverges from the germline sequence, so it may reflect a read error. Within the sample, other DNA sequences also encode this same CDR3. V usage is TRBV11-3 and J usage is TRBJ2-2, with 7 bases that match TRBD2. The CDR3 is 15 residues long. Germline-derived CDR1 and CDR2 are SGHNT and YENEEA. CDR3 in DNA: TGTGCCAGCAGCTTAGGGGCGGGAGCCCCCGGAGAGCTGTTTTTT. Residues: CASSLGAGAPGELFF.

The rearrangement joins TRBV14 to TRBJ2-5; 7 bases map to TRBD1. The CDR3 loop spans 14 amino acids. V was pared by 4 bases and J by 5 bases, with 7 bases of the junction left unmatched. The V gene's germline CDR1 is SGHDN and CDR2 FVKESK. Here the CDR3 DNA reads TGTGCCAGCAGCCGACAGGGCTTGGGGGAGACCCAGTACTTC. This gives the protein CASSRQGLGETQYF.

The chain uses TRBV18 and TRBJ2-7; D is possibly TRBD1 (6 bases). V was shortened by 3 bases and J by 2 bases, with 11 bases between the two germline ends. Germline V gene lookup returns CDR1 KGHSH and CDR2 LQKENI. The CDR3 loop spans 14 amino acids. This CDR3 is CASSPDRRTYEQYF. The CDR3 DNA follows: TGTGCCAGCTCACCCGACAGGCGAACCTACGAGCAGTACTTC.

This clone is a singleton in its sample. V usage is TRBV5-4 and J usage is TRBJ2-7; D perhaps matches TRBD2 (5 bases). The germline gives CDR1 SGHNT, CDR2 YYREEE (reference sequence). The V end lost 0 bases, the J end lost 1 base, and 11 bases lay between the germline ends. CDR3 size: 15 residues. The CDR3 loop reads CASSLASGVSYEQYF. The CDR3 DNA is TGTGCCAGCAGCTTGGCCTCCGGGGTGTCCTACGAGCAGTACTTC.

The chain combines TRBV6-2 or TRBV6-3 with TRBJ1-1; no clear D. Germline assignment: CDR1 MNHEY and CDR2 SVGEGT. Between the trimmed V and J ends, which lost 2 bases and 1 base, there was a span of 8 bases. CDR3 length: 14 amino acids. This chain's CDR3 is CASSYVWGNTEAFF. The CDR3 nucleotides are TGTGCCAGCAGTTACGTCTGGGGGAACACTGAAGCTTTCTTT.

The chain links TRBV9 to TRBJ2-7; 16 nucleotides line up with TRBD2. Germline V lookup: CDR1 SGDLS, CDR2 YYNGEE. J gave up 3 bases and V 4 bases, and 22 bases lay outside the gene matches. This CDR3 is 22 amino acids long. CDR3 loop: CASSPHGTSGRAEGGENYEQYF. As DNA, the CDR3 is TGTGCCAGCAGCCCCCACGGGACTAGCGGGAGGGCGGAGGGAGGGGAAAACTACGAGCAGTACTTC. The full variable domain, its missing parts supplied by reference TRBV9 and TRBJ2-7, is DSGVTQTPKHLITATGQRVTLRCSPRSGDLSVYWYQQSLDQGLQFLIQYYNGEERAKGNILERFSAQQFPDLHSELNLSSLELGDSALYFCASSPHGTSGRAEGGENYEQYFGPGTRLTVT.

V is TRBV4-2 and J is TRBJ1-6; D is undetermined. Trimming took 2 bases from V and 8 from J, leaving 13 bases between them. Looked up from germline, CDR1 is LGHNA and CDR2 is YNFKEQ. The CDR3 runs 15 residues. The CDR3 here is CASSQTESRDSPLHF. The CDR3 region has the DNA TGTGCCAGCAGCCAAACGGAGTCGAGGGATTCACCCCTCCACTTT.

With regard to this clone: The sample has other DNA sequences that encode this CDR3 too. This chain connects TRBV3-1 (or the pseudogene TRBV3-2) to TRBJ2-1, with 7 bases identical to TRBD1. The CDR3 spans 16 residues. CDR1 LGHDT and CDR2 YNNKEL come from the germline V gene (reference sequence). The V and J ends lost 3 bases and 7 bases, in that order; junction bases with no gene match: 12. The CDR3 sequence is CASSQDRRVAWNEQFF. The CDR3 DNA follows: TGTGCCAGCAGCCAGGACAGGCGGGTTGCTTGGAATGAGCAGTTCTTC.

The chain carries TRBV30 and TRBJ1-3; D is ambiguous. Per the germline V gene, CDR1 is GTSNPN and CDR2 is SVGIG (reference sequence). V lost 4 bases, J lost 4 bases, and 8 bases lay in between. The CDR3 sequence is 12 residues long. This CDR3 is CAWTTSGNTIYF. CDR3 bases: TGTGCCTGGACTACATCCGGAAACACCATATATTTT.

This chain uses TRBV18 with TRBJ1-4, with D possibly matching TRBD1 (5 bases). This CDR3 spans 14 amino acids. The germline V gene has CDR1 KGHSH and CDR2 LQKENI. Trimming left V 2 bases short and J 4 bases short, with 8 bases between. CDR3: CASSPGDGNEKLFF. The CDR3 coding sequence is TGTGCCAGCTCACCAGGGGACGGTAATGAAAAACTGTTTTTT.

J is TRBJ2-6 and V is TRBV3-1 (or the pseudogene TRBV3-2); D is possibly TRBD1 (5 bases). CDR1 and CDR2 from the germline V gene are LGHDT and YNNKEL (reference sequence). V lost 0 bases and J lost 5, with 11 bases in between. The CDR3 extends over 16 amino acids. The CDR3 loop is CASSQDRAGRANVLTF. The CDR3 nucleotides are TGTGCCAGCAGCCAAGATCGGGCAGGGAGGGCCAACGTCCTGACTTTC.

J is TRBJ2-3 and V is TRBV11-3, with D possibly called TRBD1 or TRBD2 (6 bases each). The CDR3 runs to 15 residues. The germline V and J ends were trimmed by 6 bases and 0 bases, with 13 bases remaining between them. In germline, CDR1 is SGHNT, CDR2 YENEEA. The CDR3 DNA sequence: TGTGCCAGCAGTTCCCTAGGGGGGAGCACAGATACGCAGTATTTT. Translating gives CASSSLGGSTDTQYF.

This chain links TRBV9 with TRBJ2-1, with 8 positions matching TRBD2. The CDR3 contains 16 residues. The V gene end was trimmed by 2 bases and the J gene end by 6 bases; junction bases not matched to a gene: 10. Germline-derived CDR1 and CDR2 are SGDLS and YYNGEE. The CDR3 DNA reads TGTGCCAGCAGCGTCGAACCCGGGAGGGGAATCAATGAGCAGTTCTTC. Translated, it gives CASSVEPGRGINEQFF.

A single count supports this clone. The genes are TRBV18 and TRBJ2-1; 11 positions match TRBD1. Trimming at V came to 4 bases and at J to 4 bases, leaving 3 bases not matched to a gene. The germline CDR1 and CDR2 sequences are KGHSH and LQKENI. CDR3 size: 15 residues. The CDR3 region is CASSRGTGGYNEQFF. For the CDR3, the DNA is TGTGCCAGCTCACGGGGGACAGGGGGGTACAATGAGCAGTTCTTC.

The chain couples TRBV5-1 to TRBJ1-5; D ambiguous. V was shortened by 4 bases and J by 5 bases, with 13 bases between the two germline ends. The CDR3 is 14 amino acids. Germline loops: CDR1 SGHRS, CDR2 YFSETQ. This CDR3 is CASSPGPYDQPQHF. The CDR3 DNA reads TGCGCCAGCAGCCCCGGACCGTACGATCAGCCCCAGCATTTT.

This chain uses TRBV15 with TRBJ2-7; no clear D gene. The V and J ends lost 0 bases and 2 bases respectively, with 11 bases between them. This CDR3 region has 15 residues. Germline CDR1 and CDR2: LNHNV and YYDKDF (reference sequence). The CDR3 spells CATSREAVTAYEQYF. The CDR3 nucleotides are TGTGCCACCAGCAGAGAGGCGGTCACCGCCTACGAGCAGTACTTC. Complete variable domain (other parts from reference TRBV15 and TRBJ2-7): DAMVIQNPRYQVTQFGKPVTLSCSQTLNHNVMYWYQQKSSQAPKLLFHYYDKDFNNEADTPDNFQSRRPNTSFCFLDIRSPGLGDTAMYLCATSREAVTAYEQYFGPGTRLTVT.

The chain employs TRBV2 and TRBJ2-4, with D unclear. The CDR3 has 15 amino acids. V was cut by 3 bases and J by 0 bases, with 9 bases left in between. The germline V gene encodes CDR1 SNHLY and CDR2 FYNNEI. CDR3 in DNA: TGTGCCAGCAGTGATGACGACGGAGCCAAAAACATTCAGTACTTC. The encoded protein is CASSDDDGAKNIQYF.

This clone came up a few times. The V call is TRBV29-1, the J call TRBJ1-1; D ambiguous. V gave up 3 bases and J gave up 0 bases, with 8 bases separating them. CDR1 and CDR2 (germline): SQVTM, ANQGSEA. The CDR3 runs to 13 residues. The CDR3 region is CSVESVLNTEAFF. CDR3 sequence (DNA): TGCAGCGTTGAGAGTGTGTTGAACACTGAAGCTTTCTTT.

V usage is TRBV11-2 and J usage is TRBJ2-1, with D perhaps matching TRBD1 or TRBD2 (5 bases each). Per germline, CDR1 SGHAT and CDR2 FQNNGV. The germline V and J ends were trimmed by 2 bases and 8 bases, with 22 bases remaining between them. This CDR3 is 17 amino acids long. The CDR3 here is CASSLSGASSITDEQFF. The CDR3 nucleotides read TGTGCCAGCAGCTTATCTGGGGCTAGCTCCATCACCGATGAGCAGTTCTTC.

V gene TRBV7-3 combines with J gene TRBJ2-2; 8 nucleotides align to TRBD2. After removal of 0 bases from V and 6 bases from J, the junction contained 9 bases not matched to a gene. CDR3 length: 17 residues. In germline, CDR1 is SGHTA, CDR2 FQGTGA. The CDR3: CASSLTKGTRLPGELFF. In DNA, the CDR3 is TGTGCCAGCAGCTTAACGAAGGGGACTAGGCTACCCGGGGAGCTGTTTTTT.

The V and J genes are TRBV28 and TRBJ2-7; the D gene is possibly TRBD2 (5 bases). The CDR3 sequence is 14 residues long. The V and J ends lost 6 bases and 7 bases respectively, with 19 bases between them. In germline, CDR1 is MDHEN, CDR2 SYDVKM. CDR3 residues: CASRQNSPRTEQYF. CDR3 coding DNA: TGTGCCAGCAGACAGAATAGCCCGAGGACTGAGCAGTACTTC.

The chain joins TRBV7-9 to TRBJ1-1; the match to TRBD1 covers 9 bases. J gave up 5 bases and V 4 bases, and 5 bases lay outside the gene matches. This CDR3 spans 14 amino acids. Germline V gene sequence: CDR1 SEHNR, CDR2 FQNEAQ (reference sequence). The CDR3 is CASSWRQGDTEAFF. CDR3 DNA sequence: TGTGCCAGCAGCTGGAGACAGGGGGATACTGAAGCTTTCTTT.